A single T cell receptor (beta chain) is shown here with its context. The junction differs from germline at one of its ends, possibly a read error. Enrolled through a virtual design, the participants were between 18 and 89 years of age and came from roughly 22 US areas. Self-reported history from a screening survey and questionnaire set each donor's cohort. The sample is drawn from a study of blood T cell repertoires in COVID-19. At the level of the study: In each case, the material was cDNA or gDNA derived from T cells, B-cell-depleted T cells, or PBMCs.

In the authors' workflow: Estimated nucleated cell counts came from reference gene primer amplification. Assay: immunoSEQ multiplex PCR; the TCRdb copy retains only in-frame clones and omits some. That table furnishes V, J and clone size, whereas the DNA furnished D and trimming. The sample lists about 210,000 clones, about nine tenths seen once, with 10% to 13% in the top ten. Sequenced: PBMCs or T cells enriched from blood (not recorded which). This receptor was identified in a man in his late teens or twenties with acute COVID-19.

The CDR3 DNA follows: TGTGCCAGCAGCCAAGTTGGTCTATCCGAGGAGTACTTC. Translating gives CASSQVGLSEEYF. V usage is TRBV14 and J usage is TRBJ2-7; D is unresolved. Looked up from germline, CDR1 is SGHDN and CDR2 is FVKESK. The CDR3 is 13 residues long.